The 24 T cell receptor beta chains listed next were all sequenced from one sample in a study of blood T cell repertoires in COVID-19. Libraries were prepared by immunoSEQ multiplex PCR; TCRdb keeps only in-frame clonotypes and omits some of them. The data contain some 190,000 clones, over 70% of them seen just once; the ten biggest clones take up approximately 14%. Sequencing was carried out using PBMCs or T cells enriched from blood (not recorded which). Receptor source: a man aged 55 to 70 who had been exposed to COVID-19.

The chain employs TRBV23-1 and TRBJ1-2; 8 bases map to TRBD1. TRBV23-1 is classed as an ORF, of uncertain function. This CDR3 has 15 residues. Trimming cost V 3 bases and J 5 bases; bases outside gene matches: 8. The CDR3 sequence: CASSHEGQGPYGYTF. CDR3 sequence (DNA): TGCGCCAGCAGTCATGAAGGACAGGGTCCTTATGGCTACACCTTC.

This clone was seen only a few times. DNA of the CDR3: TGCGCCAGCAGCCAAGTCCGAACAGCCCCCGGAGCTTTCTTT. It encodes CASSQVRTAPGAFF. The V call is TRBV4-1, the J call TRBJ1-1, with D uncertain. V gave up 1 base and J gave up 10 bases, with 16 bases separating them. CDR1 MGHRA and CDR2 YSYEKL come from the germline V gene. This CDR3 has 14 amino acids.

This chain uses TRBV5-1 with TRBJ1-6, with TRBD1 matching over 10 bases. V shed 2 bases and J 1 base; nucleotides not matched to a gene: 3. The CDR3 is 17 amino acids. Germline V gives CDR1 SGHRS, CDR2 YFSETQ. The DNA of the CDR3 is TGCGCCAGCAGCTTCGGGACAGGGGATTCCTATAATTCACCCCTCCACTTT. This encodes CASSFGTGDSYNSPLHF.

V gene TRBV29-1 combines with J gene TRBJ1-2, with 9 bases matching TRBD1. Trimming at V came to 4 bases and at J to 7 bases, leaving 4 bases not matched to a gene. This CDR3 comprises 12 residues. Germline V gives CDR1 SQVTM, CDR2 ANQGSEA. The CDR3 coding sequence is TGCAGCGTTGCTACAGGGGGCAGTGGCTACACCTTC. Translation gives CSVATGGSGYTF.

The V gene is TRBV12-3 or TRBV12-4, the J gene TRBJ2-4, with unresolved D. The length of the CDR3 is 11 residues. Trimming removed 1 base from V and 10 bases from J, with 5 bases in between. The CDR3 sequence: CASSLDSIQYF. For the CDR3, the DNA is TGTGCCAGCAGTTTAGACAGTATTCAGTACTTC.

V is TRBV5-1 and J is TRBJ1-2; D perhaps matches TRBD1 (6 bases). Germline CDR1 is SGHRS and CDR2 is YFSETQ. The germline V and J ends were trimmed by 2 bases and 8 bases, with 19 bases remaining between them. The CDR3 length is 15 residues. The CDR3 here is CASSLAGGSAWGYTF. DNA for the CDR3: TGCGCCAGCAGCTTAGCGGGGGGCTCCGCCTGGGGCTACACCTTC.

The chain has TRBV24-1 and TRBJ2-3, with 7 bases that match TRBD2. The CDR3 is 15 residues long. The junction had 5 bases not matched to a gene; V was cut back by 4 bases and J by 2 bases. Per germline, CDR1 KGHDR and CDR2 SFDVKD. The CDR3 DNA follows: TGTGCCACCAGTGACCCAGCGGGGCCCACAGATACGCAGTATTTT. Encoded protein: CATSDPAGPTDTQYF.

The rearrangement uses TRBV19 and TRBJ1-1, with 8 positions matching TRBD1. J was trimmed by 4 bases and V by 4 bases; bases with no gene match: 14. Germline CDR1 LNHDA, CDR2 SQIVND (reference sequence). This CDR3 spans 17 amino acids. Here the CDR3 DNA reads TGTGCCAGTAGTAGAACCGGGACAGGCGCTGTACGCACTGAAGCTTTCTTT. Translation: CASSRTGTGAVRTEAFF.

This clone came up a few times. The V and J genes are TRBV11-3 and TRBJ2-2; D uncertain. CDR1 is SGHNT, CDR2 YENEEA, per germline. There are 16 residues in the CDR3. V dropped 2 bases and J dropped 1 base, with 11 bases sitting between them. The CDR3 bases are TGTGCCAGCAGCTTATATAGAGGTGGGAACACCGGGGAGCTGTTTTTT. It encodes CASSLYRGGNTGELFF.

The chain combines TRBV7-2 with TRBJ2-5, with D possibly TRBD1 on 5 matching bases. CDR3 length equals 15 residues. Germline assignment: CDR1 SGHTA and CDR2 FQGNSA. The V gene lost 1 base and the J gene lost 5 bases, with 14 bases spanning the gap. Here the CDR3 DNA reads TGTGCCAGCAGCTTAGTATGGACAATTTTCGAGACCCAGTACTTC. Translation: CASSLVWTIFETQYF.

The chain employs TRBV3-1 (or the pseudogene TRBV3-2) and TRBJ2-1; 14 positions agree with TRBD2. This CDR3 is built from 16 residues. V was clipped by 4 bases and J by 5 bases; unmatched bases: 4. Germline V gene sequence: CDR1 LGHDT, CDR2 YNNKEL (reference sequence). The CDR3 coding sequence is TGTGCCAGCAGCCGAGGACTAGCGGGAGGTCACAATGAGCAGTTCTTC. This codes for CASSRGLAGGHNEQFF.

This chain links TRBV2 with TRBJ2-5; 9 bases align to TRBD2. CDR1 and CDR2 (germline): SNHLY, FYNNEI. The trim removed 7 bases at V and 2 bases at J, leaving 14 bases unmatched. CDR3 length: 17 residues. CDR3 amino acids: CASNLGASGKLQETQYF. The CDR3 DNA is TGTGCCAGCAATTTAGGGGCTAGCGGGAAGCTTCAAGAGACCCAGTACTTC.

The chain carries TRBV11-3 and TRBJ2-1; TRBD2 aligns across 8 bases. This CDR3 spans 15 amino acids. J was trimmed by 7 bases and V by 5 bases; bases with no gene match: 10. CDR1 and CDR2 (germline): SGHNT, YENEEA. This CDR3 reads CASSQSGSRRNEQFF. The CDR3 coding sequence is TGTGCCAGCAGCCAAAGCGGGAGCCGTCGAAATGAGCAGTTCTTC.

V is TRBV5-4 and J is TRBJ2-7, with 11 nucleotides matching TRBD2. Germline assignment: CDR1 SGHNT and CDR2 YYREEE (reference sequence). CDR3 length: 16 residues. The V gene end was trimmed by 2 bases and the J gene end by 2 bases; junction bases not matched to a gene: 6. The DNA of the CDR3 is TGTGCCAGCAGCTTTGGGGCTAGCGGGGGGACCTACGAGCAGTACTTC. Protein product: CASSFGASGGTYEQYF.

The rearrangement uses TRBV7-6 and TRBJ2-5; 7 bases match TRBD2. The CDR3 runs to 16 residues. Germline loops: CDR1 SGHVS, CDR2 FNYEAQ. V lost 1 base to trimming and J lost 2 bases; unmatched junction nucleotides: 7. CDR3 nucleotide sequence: TGTGCCAGCAGCTTAGAGTTTGGGGAGGGACAAGAGACCCAGTACTTC. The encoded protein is CASSLEFGEGQETQYF.

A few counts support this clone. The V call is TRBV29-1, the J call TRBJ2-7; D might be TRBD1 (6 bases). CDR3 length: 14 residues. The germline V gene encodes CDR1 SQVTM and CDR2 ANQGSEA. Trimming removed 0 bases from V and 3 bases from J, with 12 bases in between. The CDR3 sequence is CSVEDSGQNYEQYF. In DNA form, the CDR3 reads TGCAGCGTTGAAGATAGTGGACAGAACTACGAGCAGTACTTC.

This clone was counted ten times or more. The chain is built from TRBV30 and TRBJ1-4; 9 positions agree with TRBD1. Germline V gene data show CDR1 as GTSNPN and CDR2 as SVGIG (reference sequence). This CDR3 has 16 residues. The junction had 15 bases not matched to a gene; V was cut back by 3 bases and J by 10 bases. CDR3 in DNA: TGTGCCTGGAGCGGGGCGGGGGCAACAGGGGGCGGAAAACTGTTTTTT. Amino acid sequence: CAWSGAGATGGGKLFF.

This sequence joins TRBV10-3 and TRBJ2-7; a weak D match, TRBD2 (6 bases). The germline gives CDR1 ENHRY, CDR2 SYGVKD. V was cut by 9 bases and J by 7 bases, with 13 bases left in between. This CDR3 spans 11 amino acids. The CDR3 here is CAMGTEREQYF. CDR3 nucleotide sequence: TGTGCCATGGGGACTGAGAGGGAGCAGTACTTC.

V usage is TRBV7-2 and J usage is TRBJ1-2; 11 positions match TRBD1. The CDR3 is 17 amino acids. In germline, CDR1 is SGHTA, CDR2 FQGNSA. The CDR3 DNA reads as TGTCCCACCAGCCAATTGGGGGGGACAGGGGGAAACTATGGCTACACCTTC. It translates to CPTSQLGGTGGNYGYTF.

CDR3 coding DNA: TGTGCCAGCAGCTCGGGACAGGGTGCCGCAGATACGCAGTATTTT. Translating it yields CASSSGQGAADTQYF. The chain joins TRBV7-3 to TRBJ2-3, with TRBD1 matching over 9 bases. This CDR3 has 15 amino acids. Losses at the gene ends were 4 bases for V and 4 bases for J; bases not matched to a gene: 6. The germline V gene encodes CDR1 SGHTA and CDR2 FQGTGA.

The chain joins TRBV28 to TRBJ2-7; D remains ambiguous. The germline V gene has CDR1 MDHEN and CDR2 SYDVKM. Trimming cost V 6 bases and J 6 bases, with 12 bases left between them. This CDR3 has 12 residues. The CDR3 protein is CASSLTLPEQYF. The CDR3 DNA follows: TGTGCCAGCAGCCTAACTCTCCCCGAGCAGTACTTC.

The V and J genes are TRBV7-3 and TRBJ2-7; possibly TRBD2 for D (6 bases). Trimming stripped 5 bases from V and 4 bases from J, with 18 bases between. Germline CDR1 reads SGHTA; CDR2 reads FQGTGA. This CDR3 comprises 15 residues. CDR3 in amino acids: CASSQGSGGPYEQYF. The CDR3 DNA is TGTGCCAGCAGCCAGGGTAGCGGAGGACCTTACGAGCAGTACTTC.

CDR3 amino acids: CASSSRGAYNEQFF. The CDR3 bases are TGTGCCAGCAGCTCCCGGGGGGCCTACAATGAGCAGTTCTTC. The genes are TRBV11-3 and TRBJ2-1; TRBD2 matches 7 bases. J was trimmed by 2 bases and V by 4 bases; bases with no gene match: 2. This CDR3 region has 14 residues. Germline CDR1 and CDR2: SGHNT and YENEEA.

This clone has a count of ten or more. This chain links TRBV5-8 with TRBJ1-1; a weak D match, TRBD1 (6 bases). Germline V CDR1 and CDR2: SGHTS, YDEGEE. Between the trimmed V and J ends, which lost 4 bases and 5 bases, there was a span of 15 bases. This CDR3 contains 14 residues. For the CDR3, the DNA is TGTGCCAGCAGCCGATACAGGGCGAGGACTGAAGCTTTCTTT. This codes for CASSRYRARTEAFF. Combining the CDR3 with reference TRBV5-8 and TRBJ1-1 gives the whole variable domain EAGVTQSPTHLIKTRGQQATLRCSPISGHTSVYWYQQALGLGLQFLLWYDEGEERNRGNFPPRFSGRQFPNYSSELNVNALELEDSALYLCASSRYRARTEAFFGQGTRLTVV.